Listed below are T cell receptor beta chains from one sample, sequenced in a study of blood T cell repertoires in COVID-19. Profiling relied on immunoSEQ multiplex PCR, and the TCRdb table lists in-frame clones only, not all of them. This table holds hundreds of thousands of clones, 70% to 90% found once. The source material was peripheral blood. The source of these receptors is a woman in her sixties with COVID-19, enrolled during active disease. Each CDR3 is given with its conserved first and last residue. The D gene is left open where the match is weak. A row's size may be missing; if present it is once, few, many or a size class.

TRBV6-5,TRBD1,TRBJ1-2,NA,TGTGCCAGCACGTCCCCGGGACAGAGGAGGGACTACACCTTC,CASTSPGQRRDYTF
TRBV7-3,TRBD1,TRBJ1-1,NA,TGTGCCAGCAGCCTTCAGGGGGGATACACTGAAGCTTTCTTT,CASSLQGGYTEAFF
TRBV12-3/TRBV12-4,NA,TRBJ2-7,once,TGTGCCAGCGCCTTGGACAACTCCTACGAGCAGTACTTC,CASALDNSYEQYF
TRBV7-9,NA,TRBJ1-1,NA,TGTGCCAGCATCTATCACAGCTTCATGAACACTGAAGCTTTCTTT,CASIYHSFMNTEAFF
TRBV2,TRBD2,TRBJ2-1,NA,TGTGCCAGCAGTACGGGGCTAGCGGACATGGAGCAGTTCTTC,CASSTGLADMEQFF
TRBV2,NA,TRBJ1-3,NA,TGTGCCAGCGGCTTCCTCTTTGGAAACACCATATATTTT,CASGFLFGNTIYF
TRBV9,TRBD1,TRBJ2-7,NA,TGTGCCAGCAGCCTCGGGACAGGGGAATTGTACGAGCAGTACTTC,CASSLGTGELYEQYF
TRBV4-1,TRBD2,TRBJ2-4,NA,TGCGCCAGCAGCCGTCATATCCCCTATACTAGCGGGGGGGCCAAAGCCAAAAACATTCAGTACTTC,CASSRHIPYTSGGAKAKNIQYF
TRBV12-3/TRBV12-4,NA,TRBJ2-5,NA,TGTGCCAGCAGTCTCCGGGAGCAAGAGACCCAGTACTTC,CASSLREQETQYF
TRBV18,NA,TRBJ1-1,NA,TGTGCCAGCTCACCACCCGGGGGGGGGATAAACACTGAAGCTTTCTTT,CASSPPGGGINTEAFF
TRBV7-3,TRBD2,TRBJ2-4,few,TGTGCCAGCAGCTTAGGAAGCGGGGTGTCTGCCAAAAACATTCAGTACTTC,CASSLGSGVSAKNIQYF